These T cell receptor beta chains were read from a single sample in a study of T cell clonotyping in hematopoietic cell transplantation. Libraries were prepared by immunoSEQ multiplex PCR; TCRdb keeps only in-frame clonotypes and omits some of them. The table shows 25,000 to 30,000 clones, with more than 65% occurring only once. This specimen consisted of peripheral blood mononuclear cells, obtained before stem cell transplant. The source is an older woman with acute myeloid leukemia. Some clones in this sample may be carry-over from other donors' samples. Both conserved end residues are part of each CDR3. The D gene is left open where the match is weak. Expanded clones get a size class; other rows say once, few or many, or leave the size out.

v_call	clone_size	d_call	j_call	cdr3_nt	cdr3_aa
TRBV6-6	.	TRBD2	TRBJ2-1	TGTGCCAGCAGCACAACTAGCGGGAGTTCTCATGAGCAGTTCTTC	CASSTTSGSSHEQFF
TRBV29-1	.	.	TRBJ2-1	TGCAGCCTTACGACTCCCTCCTACAATGAGCAGTTCTTC	CSLTTPSYNEQFF
TRBV7-9	.	.	TRBJ1-1	TGTGCCAGCAGCTTAAAAGGACTTCAGGGACCCAACACTGAAGCTTTCTTT	CASSLKGLQGPNTEAFF
TRBV2	.	.	TRBJ1-2	TGTGCCAGCAGAGACGGTACCAGCGGCTACACCTTC	CASRDGTSGYTF
TRBV29-1	.	.	TRBJ1-4	TGCAGCGTTGGCGGGGCTCTTAATGAAAAACTGTTTTTT	CSVGGALNEKLFF
TRBV29-1	.	.	TRBJ1-1	TGCAGCGCCAAAGCATCTATGAACACTGAAGCTTTCTTT	CSAKASMNTEAFF
TRBV29-1	.	TRBD2	TRBJ2-5	TGCAGCGTTACGACTAGCGGGAGGTTCGAAGAGACCCAGTACTTC	CSVTTSGRFEETQYF
TRBV4-1	.	TRBD1	TRBJ1-2	TGCGCCAGCAGCCAAGGAGGTCGGGACAGGACTGTTAACTATGGCTACACCTTC	CASSQGGRDRTVNYGYTF
TRBV11-2	once	.	TRBJ2-6	TGTGCCAGCAGCCCCACGTGGGGATCTGGGGCCAACGTCCTGACTTTC	CASSPTWGSGANVLTF
TRBV4-1	.	.	TRBJ2-7	TGCGCCAGCAGCCAAGAAGACGTGGGAGACGAGCAGTACTTC	CASSQEDVGDEQYF
TRBV18	.	.	TRBJ1-5	TGTGCCAGCTCACCACGCGGGAGCGGGAGCAATCAGCCCCAGCATTTT	CASSPRGSGSNQPQHF
TRBV6-4	.	.	TRBJ2-2	TGTGCCAGCAGTGGTAACCCGGGGGCCGGGGAGCTGTTTTTT	CASSGNPGAGELFF
TRBV29-1	.	.	TRBJ2-3	TGCAGCGTTGAGGCAGGGGTTGGCACAGATACGCAGTATTTT	CSVEAGVGTDTQYF
TRBV23-1	.	.	TRBJ2-4	TGCGCCAGCAGGCCCCTGGGAAAGTTACTAGCCAAAAACATTCAGTACTTC	CASRPLGKLLAKNIQYF
TRBV6-5	.	.	TRBJ1-2	TGTGCCAGCAGTTACACGGATCAGGGCTATGGCTACACCTTC	CASSYTDQGYGYTF
TRBV19	.	.	TRBJ2-6	TGTGCCAGTAGTCTCGGGGCCAACGTCCTGACTTTC	CASSLGANVLTF
TRBV5-1	.	.	TRBJ1-2	TGCGCCAGCAGCTTGGACCCGATGGATGGCTACACCTTC	CASSLDPMDGYTF
TRBV6-6	.	.	TRBJ1-5	TGTGCCAGCAGTTACGGTAGCAATCAGCCCCAGCATTTT	CASSYGSNQPQHF
TRBV5-6	.	TRBD1	TRBJ2-7	TGTGCCAGCAGCGATGGGACAGGGGACCCCTACGAGCAGTACTTC	CASSDGTGDPYEQYF
TRBV7-9	.	.	TRBJ2-2	TGTGCCAGCAGCTTAGCCGGGGAGCTGTTTTTT	CASSLAGELFF
TRBV5-1	.	.	TRBJ1-2	TGCGCCAGCAAAGCCGACGAGGTCCACTATGGCTACACCTTC	CASKADEVHYGYTF
TRBV21-1	.	.	TRBJ2-7	TGTGCCAGCAGCCCTCTGGGGGGGCGTCCCTACGAGCAGTACTTC	CASSPLGGRPYEQYF
TRBV27	.	.	TRBJ1-5	TGTGCCAGCAGTTCGGGCCTGCAGCCCCAGCATTTT	CASSSGLQPQHF
TRBV5-1	once	.	TRBJ2-1	TGCGCCAGCAGCTTGGAGGGTCAGTCCTCCTACAATGAGCAGTTCTTC	CASSLEGQSSYNEQFF
TRBV5-4	.	TRBD2	TRBJ2-7	TGTGCCAGCAGCTTGGACCCTAGCGGCTCCTACGAGCAGTACTTC	CASSLDPSGSYEQYF
TRBV27	.	.	TRBJ2-2	TGTGCCAGCAGTGCCTATAACACCGGGGAGCTGTTTTTT	CASSAYNTGELFF
TRBV19	.	TRBD2	TRBJ2-5	TGTGCCAGTAGTATCGGTACTAGCGGGGTCCAAGAGACCCAGTACTTC	CASSIGTSGVQETQYF
TRBV7-8	.	.	TRBJ2-7	TGTGCCAGCAGCTTAGCGGGGCAGTCTTACGAGCAGTACTTC	CASSLAGQSYEQYF
TRBV5-1	.	.	TRBJ2-7	TGCGCCAGCAGCTTGGGCGGGATTGCCTACGAGCAGTACTTC	CASSLGGIAYEQYF
TRBV27	.	.	TRBJ2-1	TGTGCCAGCAGTTTAACGCCGGGACTGGACTACAATGAGCAGTTCTTC	CASSLTPGLDYNEQFF
TRBV27	.	.	TRBJ1-2	TGTGCCAGCAGTTTGTTGGGGGGCTTAGACTATGGCTACACCTTC	CASSLLGGLDYGYTF
TRBV28	.	.	TRBJ2-7	TGTGCCAGCAAGGTCGGCTCCGGCTGGGAGCAGTACTTC	CASKVGSGWEQYF
TRBV29-1	.	TRBD1	TRBJ2-1	TGCAGCGTAGAAACAGGGGCGCACAATGAGCAGTTCTTC	CSVETGAHNEQFF
TRBV9	.	.	TRBJ1-5	TGTGCCAGCAGCGTAGCAGGGAGCAATCAGCCCCAGCATTTT	CASSVAGSNQPQHF
TRBV5-1	.	.	TRBJ1-1	TGCGCCAGCAGCTTGGCTGGGGGACTCCTGAACACTGAAGCTTTCTTT	CASSLAGGLLNTEAFF
TRBV11-2	.	TRBD2	TRBJ2-1	TGTGCCAGCAGCTTATGGGGGACTAGCGGGAGAAACAATGAGCAGTTCTTC	CASSLWGTSGRNNEQFF
TRBV6-5	.	.	TRBJ1-1	TGTGCCAGCAGTTACAGGGACCGAAACACTGAAGCTTTCTTT	CASSYRDRNTEAFF
TRBV6-5	.	.	TRBJ2-7	TGTGCCAGCAGACCGGGTGGAGCCTACGAGCAGTACTTC	CASRPGGAYEQYF
TRBV19	.	.	TRBJ2-7	TGTGCCAGTAGTACTGGGACCTACGAGCAGTACTTC	CASSTGTYEQYF
TRBV19	.	TRBD1	TRBJ1-2	TGTGCCAGTAGTATGGTGCAGGGGGGTGACGGCTACACCTTC	CASSMVQGGDGYTF
TRBV19	.	.	TRBJ2-7	TGTGCCAGTAGTATAGATCCAGGGAAGGCCTACGAGCAGTACTTC	CASSIDPGKAYEQYF
TRBV6-1	.	.	TRBJ1-6	TGTGGGGGGGCAGGGAGGGCTTCACCCCTCCACTTT	CGGAGRASPLHF
TRBV28	.	TRBD1	TRBJ1-2	TGTGCCAGCAGTGGACAGGGGCCCTATGGCTACACCTTC	CASSGQGPYGYTF